These 2 T cell receptor beta chains were all obtained from the same sample, sequenced in a study of vaccination and CD4 T cells after COVID-19 (dated 2022 in TCRdb). No cognate antigen is known for these TCRs. Library creation used PCR. For sequencing, an Illumina iSeq 100 was employed. DNA from cultured CD4+ T cells underwent TCR sequencing with the Oncomine TCR Beta short-read assay at the Johns Hopkins FTIC core. TCRdb reworked the public reads: Q25 trimming with fastp, MiXCR clone assembly, productive beta chains retained. Identical CDR3 proteins give one entry, which carries the most common genes and DNA. The sample profile shows about 15,000 distinct CDR3 sequences; roughly 40% of them were found once. Together, the top ten hold 20% to 25% of the sample. The intended sense of this specimen's treatment or condition label: roughly 10-day PBMC culture with coronavirus spike peptide pools or control peptides (ViraFEST assay).

Material: CD4+ T cells from blood, cultured in vitro, obtained before SARS-CoV-2 vaccination. These receptors came from a human donor who had recovered from COVID-19.

In this sample, this clonotype turned up once. The genes are TRBV7-9 and TRBJ1-2; D not resolved. Germline CDR1 SEHNR, CDR2 FQNEAQ (reference sequence). Trimming removed 3 bases at V and 2 bases at J, with 13 bases between. CDR3 size: 15 residues. The CDR3 DNA is TGTGCCAGCAGCTTCAACAGCGCCTCGAACTATGGCTACACCTTC. Translating it yields CASSFNSASNYGYTF.

This clonotype was seen a handful of times. Here the CDR3 DNA reads TGTGCCAGCAGTACGGTGTCACCCTATCGGGGCTATGGCTACACCTTC. It yields the protein CASSTVSPYRGYGYTF. This rearrangement joins TRBV2 to TRBJ1-2; no reliable D call. The CDR3 covers 16 residues. The germline CDR1 and CDR2 sequences are SNHLY and FYNNEI. Trimming cost V 5 bases and J 4 bases, with 20 bases left between them.